Shown below are 18 T cell receptor beta chains from a single sample sequenced in a study of CD8+ T cells in alopecia areata. Treatment meaning: oral pan-JAK inhibitor, 5-10 mg twice daily. RNA was extracted and reverse transcribed into cDNA as the sequencing template. Sequencing used immunoSEQ multiplex PCR; TCRdb keeps in-frame clones, though not all of them. The table has approximately 180,000 clones, roughly 50% seen once; the top ten hold approximately 10%. The sample here was CD8+ T cells sorted from blood, taken at week 24, from a patient treated with tofacitinib. All receptors come from a human donor with alopecia areata.

The chain employs TRBV28 and TRBJ1-2; the D gene is possibly TRBD1 (6 bases). V lost 6 bases to trimming and J lost 0 bases, with 11 bases between them. Germline V gives CDR1 MDHEN, CDR2 SYDVKM. The CDR3 spans 14 residues. CDR3 in DNA: TGTGCCAGCAGACCGCAGGGGTCTAACTATGGCTACACCTTC. Translating it yields CASRPQGSNYGYTF.

This clone was observed once. This chain links TRBV5-1 with TRBJ1-6, with D maybe TRBD1 (5 bases). Germline V gene lookup returns CDR1 SGHRS and CDR2 YFSETQ. The V and J ends lost 4 bases and 2 bases respectively, with 16 bases between them. This CDR3 contains 17 residues. The CDR3 bases are TGCGCCAGCAGCCCTGGAGGACAAATCACCTATAATTCACCCCTCCACTTT. It specifies CASSPGGQITYNSPLHF.

The chain combines TRBV7-9 with TRBJ2-3; D is ambiguous. Germline CDR1 and CDR2: SEHNR and FQNEAQ (reference sequence). The CDR3 covers 16 residues. V lost 4 bases to trimming and J lost 0 bases, with 14 bases between them. The CDR3 bases are TGTGCCAGCAGCTCGTCAAGCTTTTCTAGCACAGATACGCAGTATTTT. Translating it yields CASSSSSFSSTDTQYF.

The chain joins TRBV5-4 to TRBJ2-1; no clear D. Germline values: CDR1 SGHNT, CDR2 YYREEE (reference sequence). The CDR3 extends over 13 amino acids. Deletions cut 4 bases from V and 6 bases from J, with 11 bases between. In DNA, the CDR3 is TGTGCCAGCAGCCCCACACCAGGCAATGAGCAGTTCTTC. It specifies CASSPTPGNEQFF.

The CDR3 here is CAARGSGLEEDTQYF. For the CDR3, the DNA is TGTGCCGCTAGAGGGTCGGGACTAGAGGAAGATACGCAGTATTTT. The chain links TRBV10-3 to TRBJ2-3, with 8 nucleotides matching TRBD2. Per germline, CDR1 ENHRY and CDR2 SYGVKD. This CDR3 region has 15 residues. After removal of 11 bases from V and 5 bases from J, the junction contained 15 bases not matched to a gene.

Regarding this clone: The sample holds other DNA sequences that translate to the same CDR3. The genes are TRBV4-3 and TRBJ2-7; the match to TRBD1 covers 10 bases. The CDR3 consists of 15 residues. Germline loops: CDR1 LGHNA, CDR2 YSLEER. The V gene end was trimmed by 1 base and the J gene end by 2 bases; junction bases not matched to a gene: 2. The CDR3 loop reads CASSQAGTGAYEQYF. CDR3 in DNA: TGCGCCAGCAGCCAAGCCGGGACAGGGGCCTACGAGCAGTACTTC.

This clone was counted only a few times. The J gene is TRBJ2-3, the V gene TRBV7-8, with D possibly being TRBD2 (5 bases). The CDR3 runs to 14 residues. V gave up 4 bases and J gave up 6 bases, with 14 bases separating them. From germline, CDR1 is SGHVS and CDR2 FQNEAQ. This CDR3 reads CASSSPDGGDTQYF. CDR3 DNA sequence: TGTGCCAGCAGCTCCCCCGACGGCGGGGATACGCAGTATTTT.

The V and J genes are TRBV9 and TRBJ2-7, with a possible D match to TRBD2 (5 bases). CDR1 SGDLS and CDR2 YYNGEE come from the germline V gene. The CDR3 has 14 residues. V lost 0 bases and J 3 bases, leaving 10 bases between the germline ends. This CDR3 reads CASSVALEGYEQYF. The CDR3 DNA reads TGTGCCAGCAGCGTAGCGCTAGAGGGCTACGAGCAGTACTTC.

The gene calls are TRBV29-1 and TRBJ2-2, with a tentative D call TRBD2 (6 bases). Germline-derived CDR1 and CDR2 are SQVTM and ANQGSEA. Deletions cut 5 bases from V and 2 bases from J, with 12 bases between. The CDR3 length is 14 residues. The chain's CDR3 is CSVLGGLNTGELFF. The CDR3 region has the DNA TGCAGCGTTTTAGGAGGGCTTAACACCGGGGAGCTGTTTTTT.

This clone has only a few counts. The chain joins TRBV4-3 to TRBJ2-3; tentative D call: TRBD1 (5 bases). Germline V gene data show CDR1 as LGHNA and CDR2 as YSLEER. The CDR3 runs to 15 residues. V was clipped by 1 base and J by 3 bases, with 11 bases between them. The CDR3 DNA sequence: TGCGCCAGCAGCCAAGGGGAATCAGGGACAGATACGCAGTATTTT. Its translation: CASSQGESGTDTQYF.

A few counts support this clone. The chain has TRBV5-6 and TRBJ2-5; possible D gene TRBD1, 5 bases. The CDR3 extends over 14 amino acids. CDR1 is SGHDT, CDR2 YYEEEE, per germline. The V end was cut by 0 bases, the J end by 4 bases, with 10 bases between. The CDR3 spells CASSLVRGRETQYF. The CDR3 DNA reads TGTGCCAGCAGCTTGGTTAGGGGTCGAGAGACCCAGTACTTC. Full variable domain (outside the CDR3, taken from reference TRBV5-6 and TRBJ2-5): DAGVTQSPTHLIKTRGQQVTLRCSPKSGHDTVSWYQQALGQGPQFIFQYYEEEERQRGNFPDRFSGHQFPNYSSELNVNALLLGDSALYLCASSLVRGRETQYFGPGTRLLVL.

The CDR3: CAILPNRNTGELFF. CDR3 nucleotides: TGTGCCATCTTACCTAACAGGAATACCGGGGAGCTGTTTTTT. The chain couples TRBV10-3 to TRBJ2-2, with a weak D call TRBD1 (5 bases). Germline loops: CDR1 ENHRY, CDR2 SYGVKD. The CDR3 is 14 residues long. Trimming removed 8 bases from V and 5 bases from J, with 15 bases in between.

This clone has a handful of counts. The rearrangement joins TRBV7-9 to TRBJ2-6; D is unclear. Trimming shortened V by 1 base and J by 0 bases, and 16 bases separated the two germline ends. The CDR3 has 19 residues. Germline V gene sequence: CDR1 SEHNR, CDR2 FQNEAQ (reference sequence). The CDR3 sequence is CASSLVGGLESSGANVLTF. CDR3 nucleotide sequence: TGTGCCAGCAGCTTAGTTGGTGGTTTGGAAAGCTCTGGGGCCAACGTCCTGACTTTC. Using reference TRBV7-9 and TRBJ2-6 for the parts outside the CDR3, the full variable domain is DTGVSQNPRHKITKRGQNVTFRCDPISEHNRLYWYRQTLGQGPEFLTYFQNEAQLEKSRLLSDRFSAERPKGSFSTLEIQRTEQGDSAMYLCASSLVGGLESSGANVLTFGAGSRLTVL.

This chain uses TRBV29-1 with TRBJ2-4; no reliable D call. Per the germline V gene, CDR1 is SQVTM and CDR2 is ANQGSEA. CDR3 size: 15 residues. Trimming left V 4 bases short and J 4 bases short, with 17 bases between. CDR3 in DNA: TGCAGCGTTGTCCTAGGGAAAGAGCCAAAAAACATTCAGTACTTC. The encoded protein is CSVVLGKEPKNIQYF.

About this clone itself: This same CDR3 is encoded by further DNA sequences in the sample. V is TRBV30 and J is TRBJ2-2, with TRBD2 as a possible D gene (6 bases). CDR1 and CDR2 from the germline V gene are GTSNPN and SVGIG (reference sequence). Trimming left V 3 bases short and J 4 bases short, with 9 bases between. The CDR3 is made up of 13 amino acids. CDR3: CAWSLGGTGELFF. CDR3 bases: TGTGCCTGGAGCCTGGGGGGCACCGGGGAGCTGTTTTTT.

The chain uses TRBV9 and TRBJ1-6, with D uncertain. The CDR3 covers 14 residues. Germline V CDR1 and CDR2: SGDLS, YYNGEE. V lost 4 bases and J lost 11, with 16 bases in between. CDR3 in DNA: TGTGCCAGCAGCCCAGCTTTTGAAGGAACACCCCTCCACTTT. Protein sequence: CASSPAFEGTPLHF. Based on the CDR3 plus reference TRBV9 and TRBJ1-6, the full variable domain is DSGVTQTPKHLITATGQRVTLRCSPRSGDLSVYWYQQSLDQGLQFLIQYYNGEERAKGNILERFSAQQFPDLHSELNLSSLELGDSALYFCASSPAFEGTPLHFGNGTRLTVT.

The J gene is TRBJ1-2, the V gene TRBV7-9, with D possibly TRBD1 on 6 matching bases. From germline, CDR1 is SEHNR and CDR2 FQNEAQ (reference sequence). The CDR3 sequence is 16 residues long. Trimming left V 3 bases short and J 2 bases short, with 16 bases between. Here the CDR3 DNA reads TGTGCCAGCAGCTTTCTGCAGGGGTCGGGAAACTATGGCTACACCTTC. It specifies CASSFLQGSGNYGYTF.

This clone is a singleton in its sample. This chain connects TRBV27 to TRBJ2-7, with D uncertain. The CDR3 loop spans 14 amino acids. The V gene's germline CDR1 is MNHEY and CDR2 SMNVEV (reference sequence). The ends were cut back, 0 bases at V and 2 bases at J, with 8 bases in the middle. The CDR3: CASSLSLEAYEQYF. As DNA, the CDR3 is TGTGCCAGCAGTTTATCGCTAGAAGCCTACGAGCAGTACTTC.